The clone carrying this T cell receptor beta chain was detected many times. What it recognizes is unknown. Individual cDNA molecules carried attached unique molecular identifiers. One entry per CDR3 protein results from TCRdb running MiXCR on the 5' RACE reads. Of more than 80,000 distinct CDR3 sequences listed, approximately 10% were seen once; the top ten hold roughly 5%. Germline V lookup: CDR1 MDHEN, CDR2 SYDVKM. The CDR3 extends over 14 amino acids. V lost 4 bases and J lost 4; bases outside the gene matches: 4. These data originate in a study of early T cells in non-severe SARS-CoV-2 infection. General study points: Matches to VDJdb favored anti-spike CD8 responses and missed private and CD4 specificities.

Sequencing was carried out using whole blood. The TCR sequence derives from an adult who was a healthcare worker with PCR-confirmed SARS-CoV-2 infection or an uninfected control (not recorded which). The gene calls are TRBV28 and TRBJ1-2; TRBD1 matches 9 bases. The CDR3 nucleotides are TGTGCCAGCAGTTCTGGACAGGGGAGCTATGGCTACACCTTC. It is translated as CASSSGQGSYGYTF.